Following are 7 T cell receptor beta chains from one sample sequenced in a study of response to subunit inactivated influenza vaccine. TCRdb ran MiXCR on the RT-PCR reads and lists one entry per CDR3 protein. The sample lists approximately 300,000 distinct CDR3 sequences; 20% to 25% were seen once. The source was PBMCs from blood, collected about 20 months after vaccination. The origin of the receptors is a man between 50 and 70 years old who received an inactivated influenza vaccine.

This sequence joins TRBV20-1 and TRBJ2-5; the D call may be TRBD1 or TRBD2 (5 bases each). Germline CDR1 reads DFQATT; CDR2 reads SNEGSKA (reference sequence). The CDR3 sequence is 14 residues long. With 3 bases removed from V and 0 bases from J, the gap between germline ends came to 11 bases. The CDR3, as DNA: TGCAGTGCTAGGCCGGGACCGTACCAAGAGACCCAGTACTTC. This codes for CSARPGPYQETQYF.

V usage is TRBV5-4 and J usage is TRBJ1-2; D remains ambiguous. The germline V gene encodes CDR1 SGHNT and CDR2 YYREEE (reference sequence). The V and J ends lost 1 base and 3 bases respectively, with 7 bases between them. The CDR3 has 13 residues. CDR3 region: CASSLTSHYGYTF. The CDR3 DNA reads as TGTGCCAGCAGCTTGACCAGCCACTATGGCTACACCTTC.

The sample holds a few counts of this clonotype. The chain uses TRBV6-1 and TRBJ1-2, with 7 bases lining up with TRBD1. This CDR3 contains 15 residues. The V and J ends lost 6 bases and 8 bases, in that order; junction bases with no gene match: 15. In germline, CDR1 is MNHNS, CDR2 SASEGT. The CDR3 coding sequence is TGTGCCAGCAGAGGGACAGCCAGCGCCCGGCGGGGCTACACCTTC. Its translation is CASRGTASARRGYTF.

The chain joins TRBV28 to TRBJ1-2, with D unresolved. V dropped 4 bases and J dropped 6 bases, with 15 bases sitting between them. Germline loops: CDR1 MDHEN, CDR2 SYDVKM. This CDR3 region has 14 residues. The CDR3 region is CASSSIGGVDGYTF. CDR3 coding DNA: TGTGCCAGCAGTTCAATCGGCGGGGTTGATGGCTACACCTTC.

The chain joins TRBV11-2 to TRBJ2-1, with 14 nucleotides matching TRBD2. CDR1 and CDR2 from the germline V gene are SGHAT and FQNNGV. V was pared by 0 bases and J by 2 bases, with 6 bases of the junction left unmatched. The CDR3 has 19 residues. CDR3 bases: TGTGCCAGCAGCTTAGACGGGACTAGCGGGAGTGTGGCCTACAATGAGCAGTTCTTC. Residues: CASSLDGTSGSVAYNEQFF.

This clonotype showed up many times. J is TRBJ1-4 and V is TRBV6-1; D gene uncertain. The CDR3 loop spans 14 amino acids. The germline gives CDR1 MNHNS, CDR2 SASEGT. Trimming cost V 3 bases and J 0 bases, with 5 bases left between them. CDR3 in amino acids: CASSERATNEKLFF. CDR3 in DNA: TGTGCCAGCAGTGAGCGAGCAACTAATGAAAAACTGTTTTTT.

This clonotype was seen repeatedly, ten times or more. The chain uses TRBV9 and TRBJ1-2; possibly TRBD1 for D (5 bases). Per the germline V gene, CDR1 is SGDLS and CDR2 is YYNGEE. Trimming pared 0 bases from V and 2 bases from J, leaving 11 bases between. There are 15 residues in the CDR3. CDR3 nucleotide sequence: TGTGCCAGCAGCGTAGACCAGGGAAGGAACTATGGCTACACCTTC. Translated: CASSVDQGRNYGYTF.